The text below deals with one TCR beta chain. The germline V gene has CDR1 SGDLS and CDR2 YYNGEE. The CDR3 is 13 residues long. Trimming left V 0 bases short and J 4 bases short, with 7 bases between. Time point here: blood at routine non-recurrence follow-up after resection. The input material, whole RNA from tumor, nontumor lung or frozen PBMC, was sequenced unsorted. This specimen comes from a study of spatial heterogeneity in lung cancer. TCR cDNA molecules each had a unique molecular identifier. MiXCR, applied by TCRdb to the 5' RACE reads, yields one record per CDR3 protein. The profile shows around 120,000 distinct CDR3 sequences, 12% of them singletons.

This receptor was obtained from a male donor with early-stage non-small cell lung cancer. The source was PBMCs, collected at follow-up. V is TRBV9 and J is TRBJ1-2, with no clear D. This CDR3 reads CASSVDPIYGYTF. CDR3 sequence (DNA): TGTGCCAGCAGCGTAGATCCTATCTATGGCTACACCTTC.